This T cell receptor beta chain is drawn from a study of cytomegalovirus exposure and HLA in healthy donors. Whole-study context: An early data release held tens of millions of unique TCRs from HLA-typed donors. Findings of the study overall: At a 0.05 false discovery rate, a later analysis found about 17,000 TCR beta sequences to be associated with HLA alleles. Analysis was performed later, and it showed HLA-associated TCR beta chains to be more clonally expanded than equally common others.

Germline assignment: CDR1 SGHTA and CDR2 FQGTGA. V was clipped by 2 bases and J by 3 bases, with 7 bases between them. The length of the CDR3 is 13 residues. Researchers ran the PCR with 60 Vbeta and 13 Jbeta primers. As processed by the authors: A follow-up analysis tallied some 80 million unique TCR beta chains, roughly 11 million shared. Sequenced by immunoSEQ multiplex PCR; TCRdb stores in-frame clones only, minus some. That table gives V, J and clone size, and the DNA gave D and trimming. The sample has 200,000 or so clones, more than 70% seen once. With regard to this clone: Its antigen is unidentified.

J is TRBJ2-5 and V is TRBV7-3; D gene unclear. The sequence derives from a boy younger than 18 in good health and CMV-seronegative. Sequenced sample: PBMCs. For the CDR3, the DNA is TGTGCCAGCAGCTTAGGGCGCAAAGAGACCCAGTACTTC. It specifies CASSLGRKETQYF.